This entry features one TCR beta chain sequence. The target antigen is unknown. Using immunoSEQ multiplex PCR, the repertoire was profiled, and TCRdb retains in-frame clones only, with some absent. This sample has about 24,000 clones, with more than 60% found just once. The record originates from a study of vaccination effects on CD4 cells after COVID-19. Study outcomes and limitations: Marked clonal contraction of infection- and vaccine-induced clones was seen late after vaccination.

ViraFEST used viral peptide pools to expand antigen-specific CD4+ T cells before sequencing. Having been cultured for about 10 days, the cells underwent CD4+ T cell isolation. Two doses of either BNT162b2 or mRNA-1273 were given to each participant. None of the vaccinated had previously contracted SARS-CoV-2, and their nucleocapsid antibodies tested negative. Each culture well received under 2.5 million PBMC. These cells were then cultured in IMDM with 8.5 to 10 IU/ml IL-2 and 7.5 to 10 ug/ml peptides. IL-2 medium supplanted half the medium on days 3 and 7. J was trimmed by 5 bases and V by 6 bases; bases with no gene match: 9. Per the germline V gene, CDR1 is MNHEY and CDR2 is SVGAGI. The CDR3 is made up of 15 amino acids.

The J gene is TRBJ1-2, the V gene TRBV6-5; 10 bases are a match to TRBD1. The TCR sequence derives from a human donor who received a COVID-19 vaccine. Here the sequenced sample was CD4+ T cells from PBMCs cultured with SARS-CoV-2 spike peptides, taken after COVID-19 vaccination. CDR3 residues: CASRWDRGLSYGYTF. The CDR3 DNA sequence: TGTGCCAGCAGATGGGACAGGGGCTTAAGTTATGGCTACACCTTC.